This T cell receptor beta chain was recorded in a study of blood T cell repertoires in COVID-19 (dated by TCRdb to between 2020 and 2021). Some background on the complete study: Samples covering the acute and convalescent phases of COVID-19 were provided by collaborators in the United States, Italy and Spain. The prospective study material was composed of cDNA or gDNA derived from T cells, B-cell-depleted T cells, or PBMCs. The dataset comprised deeply sampled blood TCRbeta repertoires from subjects exposed to, actively infected with, or recovered from COVID-19. The repertoires were made available in a free public database intended to serve as a resource for research on the immune response to SARS-CoV-2. The samples were drawn from two sources: the first 160 participants of the ongoing ImmuneRACE study, and over 950 subjects contributed by 6 global collaborators. Sample metadata almost always included a de-identified subject ID, COVID-19 status, age in years and sex. HLA class I and class II types, where available, came from metadata supplied by the sample provider rather than from assay-based typing. Overall study outcomes, separate from this receptor: Clinical and demographic metadata were provided uncurated, with the amount varying by source and participant.

The immunoSEQ Assay, a bias-controlled multiplex PCR, was used to amplify TCRbeta CDR3 regions from genomic DNA. Processing in the source paper ran as follows. Within the assay, amplification of reference gene primers was used to estimate how many nucleated cells each sample contained. To quantify the absolute abundance of each unique TCRbeta CDR3 rearrangement, sequence reads were collapsed and filtered. Productive Simpson clonality was computed per sample as the square root of Simpson's diversity index over productive rearrangements. This immuneACCESS table, as held by TCRdb, lists in-frame sequences with V and J called but not all clones. Of the missing ones, under half trace to an unresolved V gene in checked studies; the others have no known cause. Clonal size and the V and J genes are those of that table, whereas D and trimming came from the DNA. The sample contains about 27,000 clones, more than 80% of them found a single time. The top ten hold roughly 42% of the sample.

To note about this clone: This receptor's antigen is unknown. Base qualities are not at hand, and no much larger clone is one base apart.

Between the V and J ends, shortened by 8 bases and 3 bases respectively, the junction contains 13 bases. Spanning cysteine to phenylalanine, the CDR3 consists of 14 amino acids. The read is trimmed to its CDR3 DNA, 42 bases read in frame from base 1. From the germline V gene (reference sequence), CDR1 is MNHNY and CDR2 is SVGAGI. Collaborating institutions collected whole blood in K2EDTA tubes following their own protocols. For TCRbeta analysis, collaborator samples were shipped as frozen whole blood, as isolated PBMCs, or as DNA extracted from either sample type. The clonotype was recovered from a woman older than 75 with acute or convalescent COVID-19. The chain couples TRBV6-6 to TRBJ2-2; TRBD2 is perhaps the D gene, given 7 matching bases. Sequencing was performed on peripheral blood. The sequenced DNA: TGTGCCAGCGCGGGGGCGGGGGACACCGGGGAGCTGTTTTTT. Translated, this is CASAGAGDTGELFF.